Shown below are 3 T cell receptor beta chains from a single sample sequenced in a study of T cells after yellow fever vaccination. TCRdb ran MiXCR on the 5' RACE reads and lists one entry per CDR3 protein. The data contain roughly 310,000 distinct CDR3 sequences, roughly 8.7% of them singletons. The sequences come from PBMCs, collected on the day of the first yellow fever vaccination. These receptors were taken from a young man who received the YFV17D yellow fever vaccine.

V usage is TRBV7-2 and J usage is TRBJ2-7, with D perhaps assigned TRBD1 or TRBD2 (6 bases each). Germline CDR1 is SGHTA and CDR2 is FQGNSA. Trimming removed 5 bases from V and 12 bases from J, with 17 bases in between. The CDR3 totals 12 residues. CDR3 region: CASSELRGRGYF. The CDR3 coding sequence is TGTGCCAGCAGCGAACTTCGGGGGCGGGGGTACTTC.

In this sample, this clonotype turned up many times. V gene TRBV6-5 combines with J gene TRBJ1-2; D gene unclear. Trimming took 6 bases from V and 4 from J, leaving 9 bases between them. This CDR3 comprises 12 residues. CDR1 and CDR2 (germline): MNHEY, SVGAGI. CDR3 amino acids: CASSPDFYGYTF. DNA of the CDR3: TGTGCCAGCAGCCCAGACTTCTATGGCTACACCTTC.

This clonotype was counted only a few times. The V call is TRBV2, the J call TRBJ2-3, with a tentative D call TRBD2 (5 bases). The CDR3 has 11 residues. CDR1 SNHLY and CDR2 FYNNEI come from the germline V gene. Trimming stripped 6 bases from V and 6 bases from J, with 7 bases between. In nucleotides, the CDR3 is TGTGCCAGCAGGAGGGTGGATACGCAGTATTTT. Amino acids: CASRRVDTQYF.